The clone carrying this TCR beta chain appeared once. Antigen specificity is unknown. The entry originates in a study of T cells in Graves' hyperthyroidism and ophthalmopathy. Study-level results: Most expanded thyroid clonotypes above 0.001 also appeared in blood.

Amplified TCR beta CDR3 regions derived from RNA transcripts. The HTBI primer set served for first-round RT-PCR of the TCR CDR3. MiXCR was run by TCRdb on the multiplex PCR reads, yielding one entry per CDR3 protein. This sample has some 800,000 distinct CDR3 sequences, with approximately 40% found just once. Germline CDR1 reads LGHNA; CDR2 reads YSLEER. The CDR3 loop spans 15 amino acids. V shed 1 base and J shed 1 base, with 11 bases lying between them. The clonotype comes from a man between 18 and 29 years old with Graves' hyperthyroidism. Specimen: blood. This chain uses TRBV4-3 with TRBJ2-7; D gene ambiguous. In DNA form, the CDR3 reads TGCGCCAGCAGCCAAGCGATCCCAGTTTCCTACGAGCAGTACTTC. Amino acid sequence: CASSQAIPVSYEQYF.